These 2 T cell receptor beta chains were sequenced from one sample in a study of T cells after yellow fever vaccination. TCRdb fed the 5' RACE reads into MiXCR, producing one record per CDR3 protein. The sample has 300,000 to 400,000 distinct CDR3 sequences, 8.7% seen once; the top ten hold more than 15%. Sequenced material: PBMCs, taken on the day of the first yellow fever vaccination. These TCRs come from a man between 18 and 35 years old who received the YFV17D yellow fever vaccine.

This clonotype has a handful of counts. This chain connects TRBV7-8 to TRBJ2-2; TRBD1 agrees at 10 bases. CDR1 and CDR2 from the germline V gene are SGHVS and FQNEAQ. After removal of 6 bases from V and 0 bases from J, the junction contained 4 bases not matched to a gene. This CDR3 region has 16 residues. The CDR3 DNA follows: TGTGCCAGCAGAAACGACAGGGGGCCGAACACCGGGGAGCTGTTTTTT. The encoded protein is CASRNDRGPNTGELFF.

The chain links TRBV7-2 to TRBJ1-1, with D unresolved. Germline CDR1 and CDR2: SGHTA and FQGNSA. This CDR3 is built from 16 residues. The V end lost 3 bases, the J end lost 3 bases, and 17 bases lay between the germline ends. Here the CDR3 reads CASSLGWGGTDTEAFF. CDR3 bases: TGTGCCAGCAGCTTGGGCTGGGGAGGAACGGACACTGAAGCTTTCTTT.